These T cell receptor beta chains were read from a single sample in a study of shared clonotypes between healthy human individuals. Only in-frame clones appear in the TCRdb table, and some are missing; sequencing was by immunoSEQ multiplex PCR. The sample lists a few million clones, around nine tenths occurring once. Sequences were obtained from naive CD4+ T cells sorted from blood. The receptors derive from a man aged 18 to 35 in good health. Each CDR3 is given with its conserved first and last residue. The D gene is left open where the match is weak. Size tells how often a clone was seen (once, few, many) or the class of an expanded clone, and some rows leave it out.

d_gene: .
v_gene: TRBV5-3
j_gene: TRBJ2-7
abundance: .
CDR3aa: CARSGQAGAPYEQYF
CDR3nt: TGTGCCAGAAGCGGGCAGGCAGGGGCCCCCTACGAGCAGTACTTC

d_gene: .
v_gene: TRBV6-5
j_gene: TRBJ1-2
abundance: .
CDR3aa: CASSYSKGFTNYGYTF
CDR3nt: TGTGCCAGCAGTTACTCCAAAGGTTTTACTAACTATGGCTACACCTTC

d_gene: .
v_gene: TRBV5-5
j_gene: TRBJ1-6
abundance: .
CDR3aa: CASSLGPRGVDSPLHF
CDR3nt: TGTGCCAGCAGCTTGGGTCCCAGGGGAGTCGATTCACCCCTCCACTTT

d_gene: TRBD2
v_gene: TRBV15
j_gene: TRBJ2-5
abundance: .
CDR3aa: CATSRDSLAGSQETQYF
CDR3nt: TGTGCCACCAGCAGAGATTCCCTAGCGGGGAGCCAAGAGACCCAGTACTTC

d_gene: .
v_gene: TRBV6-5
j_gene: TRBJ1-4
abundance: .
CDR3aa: CASSYSGNEKLFF
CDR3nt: TGTGCCAGCAGTTACTCCGGTAATGAAAAACTGTTTTTT

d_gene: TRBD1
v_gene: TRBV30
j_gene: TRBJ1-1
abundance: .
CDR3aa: CAWSEKKQGTREAFF
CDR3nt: TGTGCCTGGAGTGAAAAAAAACAGGGGACCAGAGAAGCTTTCTTT

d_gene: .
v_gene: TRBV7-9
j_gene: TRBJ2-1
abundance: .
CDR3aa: CASSQGNKGYNEQFF
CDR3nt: TGTGCCAGCAGCCAGGGGAACAAGGGGTACAATGAGCAGTTCTTC

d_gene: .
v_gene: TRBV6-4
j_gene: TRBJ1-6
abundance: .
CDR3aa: CASSDSRDNSPLHF
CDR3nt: TGTGCCAGCAGTGACTCTCGGGATAATTCACCCCTCCACTTT

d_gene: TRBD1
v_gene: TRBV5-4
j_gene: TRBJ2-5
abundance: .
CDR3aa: CASSRTGEETQYF
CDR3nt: TGTGCCAGCAGCCGTACAGGGGAGGAGACCCAGTACTTC

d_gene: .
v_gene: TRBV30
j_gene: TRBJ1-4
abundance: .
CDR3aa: CAFSSGEKLFF
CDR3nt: TGTGCCTTCTCCTCCGGGGAAAAACTGTTTTTT

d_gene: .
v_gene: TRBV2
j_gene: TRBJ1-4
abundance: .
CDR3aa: CASSPRAVDEKLFF
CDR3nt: TGTGCCAGCAGTCCCCGGGCAGTCGACGAAAAACTGTTTTTT

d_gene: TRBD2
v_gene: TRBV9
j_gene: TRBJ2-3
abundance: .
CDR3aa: CASSDQAGGNTDTQYF
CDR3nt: TGTGCCAGCAGCGACCAAGCGGGGGGGAACACAGATACGCAGTATTTT

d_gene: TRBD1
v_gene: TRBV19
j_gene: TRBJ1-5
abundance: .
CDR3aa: CASTTGGEGNQPQHF
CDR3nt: TGTGCCAGTACCACAGGGGGCGAGGGCAATCAGCCCCAGCATTTT

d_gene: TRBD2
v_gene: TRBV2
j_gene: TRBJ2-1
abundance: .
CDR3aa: CASSLGLAGGASWQFF
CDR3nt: TGTGCCAGCAGTTTGGGACTAGCGGGAGGGGCGTCATGGCAGTTCTTC

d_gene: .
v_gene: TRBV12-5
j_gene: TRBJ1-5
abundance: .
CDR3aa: CASGLNQPQHF
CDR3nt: TGTGCTAGTGGTTTGAATCAGCCCCAGCATTTT

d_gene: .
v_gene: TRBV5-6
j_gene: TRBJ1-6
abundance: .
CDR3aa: CASSFPPGINSPLHF
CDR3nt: TGTGCCAGCAGCTTTCCCCCCGGGATTAATTCACCCCTCCACTTT

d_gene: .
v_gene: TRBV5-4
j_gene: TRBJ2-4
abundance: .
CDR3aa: CASSLVGHQDIQYF
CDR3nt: TGTGCCAGCAGCTTGGTTGGCCACCAAGACATTCAGTACTTC

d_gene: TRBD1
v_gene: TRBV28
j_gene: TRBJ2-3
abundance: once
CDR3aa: CASSLDQGARRTDTQYF
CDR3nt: TGTGCCAGCAGTCTCGATCAGGGGGCGCGAAGGACAGATACGCAGTATTTT

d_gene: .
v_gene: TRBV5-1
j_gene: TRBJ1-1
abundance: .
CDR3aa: CASSLDPGSGTEAFF
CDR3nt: TGCGCCAGCAGCCTAGATCCGGGTTCTGGCACTGAAGCTTTCTTT

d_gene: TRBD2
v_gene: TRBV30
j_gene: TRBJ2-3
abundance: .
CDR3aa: CAWSGEGMTDTQYF
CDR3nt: TGTGCCTGGAGTGGGGAGGGTATGACAGATACGCAGTATTTT

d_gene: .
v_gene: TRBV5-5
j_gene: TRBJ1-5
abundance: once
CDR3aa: CASSSRGSNQPQHF
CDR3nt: TGTGCCAGCAGCTCCCGGGGCAGCAATCAGCCCCAGCATTTT

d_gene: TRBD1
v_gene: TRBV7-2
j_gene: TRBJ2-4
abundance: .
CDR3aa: CASSFPRHRDRGNIQYF
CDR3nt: TGTGCCAGCAGCTTCCCACGACACAGGGACAGGGGAAACATTCAGTACTTC

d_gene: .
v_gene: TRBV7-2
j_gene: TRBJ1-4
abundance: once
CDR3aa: CASSNTGTNEKLFF
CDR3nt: TGTGCCAGCAGCAATACAGGAACTAATGAAAAACTGTTTTTT

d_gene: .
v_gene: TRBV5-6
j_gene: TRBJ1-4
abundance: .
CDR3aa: CASSLVGGDEKLFF
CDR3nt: TGTGCCAGCAGCCTGGTAGGGGGGGACGAAAAACTGTTTTTT

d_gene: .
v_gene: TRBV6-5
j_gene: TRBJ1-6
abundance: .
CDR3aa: CASSPGTFNSPLHF
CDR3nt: TGTGCCAGCAGCCCGGGGACATTCAATTCACCCCTCCACTTT

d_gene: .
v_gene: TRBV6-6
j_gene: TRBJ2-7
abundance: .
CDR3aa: CASSQQSSYEQYF
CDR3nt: TGTGCCAGCAGTCAACAGAGCTCCTACGAGCAGTACTTC

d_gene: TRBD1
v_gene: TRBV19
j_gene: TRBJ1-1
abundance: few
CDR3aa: CASSTDRMGVAFF
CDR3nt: TGTGCCAGTAGTACGGACAGGATGGGTGTAGCTTTCTTT

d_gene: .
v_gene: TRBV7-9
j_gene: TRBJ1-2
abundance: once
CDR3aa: CASTPGGKDRNYGYTF
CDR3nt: TGTGCCAGCACTCCCGGGGGTAAGGATAGGAACTATGGCTACACCTTC

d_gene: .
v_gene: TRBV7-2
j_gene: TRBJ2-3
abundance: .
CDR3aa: CASSLGSGTDTQYF
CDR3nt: TGTGCCAGCAGCTTAGGGAGCGGCACAGATACGCAGTATTTT

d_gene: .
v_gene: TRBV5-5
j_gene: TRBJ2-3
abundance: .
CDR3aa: CASSLGAGPDTQYF
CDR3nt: TGTGCCAGCAGCTTGGGCGCAGGGCCAGATACGCAGTATTTT

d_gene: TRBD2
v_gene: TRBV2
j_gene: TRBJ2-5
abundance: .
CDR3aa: CASSGRLAGAQETQYF
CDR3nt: TGTGCCAGCAGTGGCCGACTAGCGGGGGCCCAAGAGACCCAGTACTTC

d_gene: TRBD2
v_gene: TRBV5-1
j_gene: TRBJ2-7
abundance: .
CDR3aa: CASSWTSGQAYEQYF
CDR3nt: TGCGCCAGCAGCTGGACTAGCGGCCAGGCCTACGAGCAGTACTTC

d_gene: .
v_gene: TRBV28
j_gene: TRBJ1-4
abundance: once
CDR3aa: CASSLRAVATNEKLFF
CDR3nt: TGTGCCAGCAGCCTTCGTGCTGTCGCAACTAATGAAAAACTGTTTTTT

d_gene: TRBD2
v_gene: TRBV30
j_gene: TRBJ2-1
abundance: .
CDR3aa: CAWSVRGLAGRNEQFF
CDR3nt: TGTGCCTGGAGTGTACGAGGCCTAGCGGGCAGGAATGAGCAGTTCTTC

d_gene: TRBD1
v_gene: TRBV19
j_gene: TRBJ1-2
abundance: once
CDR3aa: CASSQGAGNYGYTF
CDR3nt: TGTGCCAGTAGTCAGGGGGCCGGTAACTATGGCTACACCTTC

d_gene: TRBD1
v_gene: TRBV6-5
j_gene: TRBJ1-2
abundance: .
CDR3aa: CASRDRVGYGYTF
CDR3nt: TGTGCCAGCAGAGACAGGGTTGGATATGGCTACACCTTC

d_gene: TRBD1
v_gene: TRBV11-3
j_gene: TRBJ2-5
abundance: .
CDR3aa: CASSQGQAKETQYF
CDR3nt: TGTGCCAGCAGCCAGGGACAGGCGAAAGAGACCCAGTACTTC

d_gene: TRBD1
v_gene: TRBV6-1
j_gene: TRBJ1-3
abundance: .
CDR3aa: CASSEAGQVRGNTIYF
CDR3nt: TGTGCCAGCAGTGAGGCCGGACAGGTCCGCGGAAACACCATATATTTT

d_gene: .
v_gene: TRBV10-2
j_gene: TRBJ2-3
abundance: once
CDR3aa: CASARHPGDTQYF
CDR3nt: TGCGCCAGCGCCCGACACCCCGGGGATACGCAGTATTTT

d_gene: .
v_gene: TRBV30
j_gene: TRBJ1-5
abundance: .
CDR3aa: CAWSVRGTISNQPQHF
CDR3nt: TGTGCCTGGAGTGTACGAGGGACAATCAGCAATCAGCCCCAGCATTTT

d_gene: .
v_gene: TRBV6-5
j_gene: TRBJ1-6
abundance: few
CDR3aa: CASSYRGPEINSPLHF
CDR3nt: TGTGCCAGCAGTTACCGTGGTCCGGAGATTAATTCACCCCTCCACTTT

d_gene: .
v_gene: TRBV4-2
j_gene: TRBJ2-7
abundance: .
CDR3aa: CASSYSQDYEQYF
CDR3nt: TGTGCCAGCAGCTACTCCCAGGACTACGAGCAGTACTTC

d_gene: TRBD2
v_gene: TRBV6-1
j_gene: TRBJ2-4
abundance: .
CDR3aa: CASSEKRGSGGNIQYF
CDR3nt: TGTGCCAGCAGTGAGAAGCGGGGGAGCGGAGGAAACATTCAGTACTTC

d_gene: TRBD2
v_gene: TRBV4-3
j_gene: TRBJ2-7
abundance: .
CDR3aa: CASSQVASGKNEQYF
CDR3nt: TGCGCCAGCAGCCAAGTAGCTAGCGGGAAAAACGAGCAGTACTTC

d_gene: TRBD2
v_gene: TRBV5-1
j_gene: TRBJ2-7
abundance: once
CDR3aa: CASSLVPSGSYEQYF
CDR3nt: TGCGCCAGCAGCTTGGTCCCTAGCGGATCCTACGAGCAGTACTTC

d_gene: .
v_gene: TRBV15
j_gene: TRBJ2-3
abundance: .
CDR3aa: CATSRDVGEDTQYF
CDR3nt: TGTGCCACCAGCAGAGACGTAGGGGAGGATACGCAGTATTTT

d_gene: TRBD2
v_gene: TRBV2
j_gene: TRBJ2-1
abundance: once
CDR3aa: CASRDRLAGGLGKFF
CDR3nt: TGTGCCAGCAGGGACCGACTAGCGGGGGGGCTCGGGAAGTTCTTC

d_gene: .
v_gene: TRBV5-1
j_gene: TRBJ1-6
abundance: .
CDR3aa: CASSLAGDGGNSPLHF
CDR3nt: TGCGCCAGCAGCTTGGCGGGGGACGGGGGGAATTCACCCCTCCACTTT

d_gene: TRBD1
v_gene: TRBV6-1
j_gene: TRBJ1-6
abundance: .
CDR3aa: CASNRDSSYNSPLHF
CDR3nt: TGTGCCAGCAACCGGGACAGCTCCTATAATTCACCCCTCCACTTT

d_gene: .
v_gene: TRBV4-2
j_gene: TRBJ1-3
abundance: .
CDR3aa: CASSRDRNTGNTIYF
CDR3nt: TGTGCCAGCAGCCGAGACAGGAATACTGGAAACACCATATATTTT

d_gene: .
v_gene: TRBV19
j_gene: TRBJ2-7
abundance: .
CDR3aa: CASSRDTPYEQYF
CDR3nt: TGTGCCAGTAGTCGGGACACTCCCTACGAGCAGTACTTC